The T cell receptor beta chain under discussion was sequenced for a study of blood T cell repertoires in COVID-19. TCRdb keeps only in-frame clones here, not all; method: immunoSEQ multiplex PCR. The data show a few hundred thousand clones, under 90% seen once. The V gene's germline CDR1 is DFQATT and CDR2 SNEGSKA (reference sequence). The CDR3 contains 11 residues. The V segment lost 3 bases and the J segment 10 bases; nucleotides outside the gene matches: 3. Sequenced sample: peripheral blood. The chain joins TRBV20-1 to TRBJ1-1; TRBD1 matches 9 bases. The TCR was taken from a man in his thirties or forties with active or convalescent COVID-19. CDR3: CSARDRGGAFF. The CDR3 nucleotides read TGCAGTGCTAGGGACAGGGGTGGAGCTTTCTTT.